These 5 T cell receptor beta chains came from one sample sequenced in a study of post-analysis software for immune sequencing data. The study's findings and limits: The five TRBV segments detected at higher frequency in patients than in controls included TRBV5-6, TRBV5-1 and TRBV20-1.

Antigens for these TCRs are unknown. Unique-molecular-identifier-tagged TCR beta cDNA libraries were used. TCRdb re-analysed the PCR reads in MiXCR, keeping a single row per CDR3 protein. Of over 250,000 distinct CDR3 sequences in the sample, approximately 34% were seen once. Sequencing input: blood. Receptors originate from a girl aged 5 to 17 with multiple sclerosis.

The V call is TRBV12-3 or TRBV12-4, the J call TRBJ2-3; TRBD1 agrees at 8 bases. CDR3 size: 15 residues. V shed 4 bases, J shed 4 bases, and the junction held 7 bases outside the gene matches. The CDR3 loop is CASSYTGGRADTQYF. The DNA for the CDR3 is TGTGCCAGCAGTTATACAGGGGGGAGAGCAGATACGCAGTATTTT.

In this sample, this clonotype turned up many times. This chain uses TRBV5-1 with TRBJ2-1, with TRBD1 as a possible D gene (6 bases). CDR3 length: 15 residues. V dropped 6 bases and J dropped 8 bases, with 21 bases sitting between them. Germline loops: CDR1 SGHRS, CDR2 YFSETQ. This CDR3 reads CASTKGKGVDHEQFF. CDR3 bases: TGCGCCAGCACGAAGGGGAAGGGGGTGGACCATGAGCAGTTCTTC.

This chain connects TRBV11-2 to TRBJ2-3; D may be TRBD1 (7 bases). CDR3 size: 14 residues. Trimming pared 4 bases from V and 6 bases from J, leaving 14 bases between. CDR1 SGHAT and CDR2 FQNNGV come from the germline V gene. CDR3 loop: CASSSPQGGDTQYF. The CDR3 DNA is TGTGCCAGCAGCTCACCGCAGGGGGGCGATACGCAGTATTTT.

In its sample, this clonotype was seen many times. DNA of the CDR3: TGCAGTGCTAGGATGGGAGCGGCGAACACTGAAGCTTTCTTT. As protein: CSARMGAANTEAFF. The rearrangement links TRBV20-1 to TRBJ1-1; D ambiguous. This CDR3 has 14 amino acids. V lost 3 bases and J 1 base, leaving 12 bases between the germline ends. The germline gives CDR1 DFQATT, CDR2 SNEGSKA (reference sequence).

This clonotype was counted ten times or more. The J gene is TRBJ1-1, the V gene TRBV29-1, with a tentative D call TRBD1 (5 bases). The germline V gene has CDR1 SQVTM and CDR2 ANQGSEA. CDR3 length equals 12 residues. The ends were cut back, 7 bases at V and 6 bases at J, with 15 bases in the middle. The CDR3 nucleotides read TGCAGCGCCAAGGGAGGGGAGTCTGAAGCTTTCTTT. Translated: CSAKGGESEAFF.